Described below is a single T cell receptor (beta chain) sequence and its context. Authors' methods: Out-of-frame sequences were removed, leaving 2 million or so distinct TCRbeta sequences. Assay used: immunoSEQ multiplex PCR; TCRdb lists only in-frame clones, some missing. That table supplies the V and J calls and clone size; D and trimming were determined from the DNA. The table includes around 88,000 clones, approximately 80% detected once. CDR3 length: 13 amino acids. Germline V gives CDR1 SGHRS, CDR2 YFSETQ. The V gene lost 5 bases and the J gene lost 4 bases, with 12 bases spanning the gap. Single viable CD3+CD4+CD8-CD45RO+ cells were sorted as the memory CD4+ T cells. The data were taken from a study of memory CD4+ T cells and cytomegalovirus serostatus. At the level of the study: This sample comes from healthy Belgian adults, 8 to 10 CMV seropositive, approximately 22 seronegative.

The sequence was collected from an adult in good health and CMV-seropositive. Specimen: memory CD4+ T cells from blood. The rearrangement links TRBV5-1 to TRBJ2-5; D may be TRBD2 (6 bases). DNA for the CDR3: TGCGCCAGCAGTCGGAGGGAGAGAGAGACCCAGTACTTC. Translated, it gives CASSRRERETQYF.